This T cell receptor beta chain stems from a study of PD-L1 blockade in urothelial cancer. This clone was seen a single time. TCRdb's copy holds only in-frame clones and misses some; the assay was immunoSEQ multiplex PCR. The table includes 50,000 or so clones, 84% detected once. The germline V gene has CDR1 SGHVS and CDR2 FQNEAQ. The CDR3 extends over 14 amino acids. Between the trimmed V and J ends, which lost 3 bases and 8 bases, there was a span of 15 bases. V usage is TRBV7-8 and J usage is TRBJ2-3, with D maybe TRBD2 (6 bases). This TCR derives from a man aged 40-55 years with urothelial cancer. The source was PBMCs, collected around atezolizumab (anti-PD-L1) treatment. CDR3 region: CASSLYPLGSTQYF. The CDR3 region has the DNA TGTGCCAGCAGCTTGTATCCTCTCGGGAGTACGCAGTATTTT.